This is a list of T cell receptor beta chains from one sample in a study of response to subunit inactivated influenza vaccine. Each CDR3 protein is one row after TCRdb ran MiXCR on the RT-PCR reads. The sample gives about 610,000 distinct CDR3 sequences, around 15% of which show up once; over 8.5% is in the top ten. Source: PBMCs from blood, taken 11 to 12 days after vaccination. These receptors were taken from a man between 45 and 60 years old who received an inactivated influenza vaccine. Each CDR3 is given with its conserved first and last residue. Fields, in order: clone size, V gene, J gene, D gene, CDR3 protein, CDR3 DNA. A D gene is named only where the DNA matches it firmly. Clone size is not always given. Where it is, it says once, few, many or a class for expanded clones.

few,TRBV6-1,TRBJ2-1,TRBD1,CASIQGARYNEQFF,TGTGCCAGCATACAGGGGGCTCGGTACAATGAGCAGTTCTTC
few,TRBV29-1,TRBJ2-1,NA,CSVQRNGEQFF,TGCAGCGTTCAGCGGAACGGGGAGCAGTTCTTC
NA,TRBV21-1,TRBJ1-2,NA,CASSKTPGQGFNYGYTF,TGTGCCAGCAGCAAAACGCCGGGACAGGGCTTTAACTATGGCTACACCTTC
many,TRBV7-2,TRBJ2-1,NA,CASSLGAGYYNEQFF,TGTGCCAGCAGCTTAGGGGCGGGGTACTACAATGAGCAGTTCTTC
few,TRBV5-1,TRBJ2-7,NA,CASSLDKVRGHEQYF,TGCGCCAGCAGCTTGGACAAGGTCAGGGGCCACGAGCAGTACTTC
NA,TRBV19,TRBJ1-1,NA,CASTQGGGRNHTEAFF,TGTGCCAGTACCCAGGGAGGAGGCAGAAACCACACTGAAGCTTTCTTT
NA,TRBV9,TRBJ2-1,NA,CASSNGLAAHNEQFF,TGTGCCAGCAGCAACGGGTTAGCAGCCCACAATGAGCAGTTCTTC
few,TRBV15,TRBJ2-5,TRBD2,CATSRGLVASGIQETQYF,TGTGCCACCAGCAGAGGATTAGTCGCTAGCGGGATTCAAGAGACCCAGTACTTC
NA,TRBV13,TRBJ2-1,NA,CASSLIGGGGGEQFF,TGTGCCAGCAGCTTAATAGGTGGCGGGGGCGGTGAGCAGTTCTTC
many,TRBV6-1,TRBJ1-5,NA,CASSPTLNSNQPQHF,TGTGCCAGCAGTCCGACACTTAATAGCAATCAGCCCCAGCATTTT
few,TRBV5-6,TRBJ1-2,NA,CASTRVGLEGDGYTF,TGTGCCAGCACCCGGGTGGGACTCGAGGGAGATGGCTACACCTTC
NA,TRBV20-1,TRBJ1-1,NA,CSAPRAGDTEAFF,TGCAGTGCCCCGCGAGCGGGGGATACTGAAGCTTTCTTT
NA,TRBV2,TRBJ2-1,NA,CASSARVPPLEEQFF,TGTGCCAGCAGTGCCAGAGTTCCGCCGCTGGAGGAGCAGTTCTTC
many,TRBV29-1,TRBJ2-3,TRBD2,CSVAAGGTDTQYF,TGCAGCGTTGCGGCGGGAGGCACAGATACGCAGTATTTT
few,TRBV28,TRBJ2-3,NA,CASQIPGDTQYF,TGTGCCAGTCAGATCCCCGGGGATACGCAGTATTTT
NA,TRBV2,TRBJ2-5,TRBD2,CASRPGGGWETQYF,TGTGCCAGCAGACCCGGCGGGGGTTGGGAGACCCAGTACTTC
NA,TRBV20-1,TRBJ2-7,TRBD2,CSARSASGRSFSYEQYF,TGCAGTGCTAGATCAGCTAGCGGGAGGAGTTTCTCCTACGAGCAGTACTTC
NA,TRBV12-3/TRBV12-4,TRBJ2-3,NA,CASAAGTDTQYF,TGTGCCAGCGCAGCGGGCACAGATACGCAGTATTTT
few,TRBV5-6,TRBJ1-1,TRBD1,CASSSARQGMNTEAFF,TGTGCCAGCAGCTCAGCCAGACAGGGCATGAACACTGAAGCTTTCTTT
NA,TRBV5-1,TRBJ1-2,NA,CASSRSGPDSNYGYTF,TGCGCCAGCAGCCGTTCCGGTCCTGACAGTAACTATGGCTACACCTTC
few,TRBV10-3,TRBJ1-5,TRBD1,CAISEGTGINQPQHF,TGTGCCATCAGTGAGGGGACAGGGATCAATCAGCCCCAGCATTTT
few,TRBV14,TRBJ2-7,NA,CASSQVNWDGYEQYF,TGTGCCAGCAGCCAAGTCAACTGGGACGGCTACGAGCAGTACTTC
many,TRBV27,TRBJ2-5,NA,CASSPAGYQETQYF,TGTGCCAGCTCCCCTGCGGGGTACCAAGAGACCCAGTACTTC
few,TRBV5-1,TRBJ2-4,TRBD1,CASRGTGSGNIQYF,TGCGCCAGCAGGGGGACAGGCAGCGGGAACATTCAGTACTTC
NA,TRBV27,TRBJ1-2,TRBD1,CASSLSTPPGGYGYTF,TGTGCCAGCAGTTTATCCACACCCCCAGGGGGTTATGGCTACACCTTC
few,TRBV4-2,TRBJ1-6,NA,CASSPLDGRVASPLHF,TGTGCCAGCAGCCCCCTCGATGGCAGGGTGGCTTCACCCCTCCACTTT
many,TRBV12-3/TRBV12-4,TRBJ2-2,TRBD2,CASSFRLAGAGELFF,TGTGCCAGCAGTTTTCGACTAGCGGGCGCCGGGGAGCTGTTTTTT
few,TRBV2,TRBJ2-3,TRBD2,CASSEGLAGAMAQYF,TGTGCCAGCAGTGAGGGACTAGCGGGAGCCATGGCGCAGTATTTT
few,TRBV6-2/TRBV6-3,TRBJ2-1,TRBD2,CASSRPGLAGTQYNEQFF,TGTGCCAGCAGCCGCCCCGGACTAGCGGGTACACAATACAATGAGCAGTTCTTC
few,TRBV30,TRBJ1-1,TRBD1,CAWSTGADTEAFF,TGTGCCTGGAGCACAGGGGCTGACACTGAAGCTTTCTTT
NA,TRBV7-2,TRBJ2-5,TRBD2,CASSLTSGRAGETQYF,TGTGCCAGCAGCTTAACTAGCGGGAGGGCCGGAGAGACCCAGTACTTC
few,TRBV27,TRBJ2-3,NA,CASRGLSSTDTQYF,TGTGCCAGCAGGGGACTGAGCAGCACAGATACGCAGTATTTT
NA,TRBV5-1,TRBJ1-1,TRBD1,CASSPNYRGPVNTEAFF,TGCGCCAGCAGCCCCAACTACAGGGGGCCTGTGAACACTGAAGCTTTCTTT
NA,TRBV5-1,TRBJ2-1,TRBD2,CASSLVALAEGPFF,TGCGCCAGCAGCTTGGTTGCACTAGCGGAGGGACCGTTCTTC
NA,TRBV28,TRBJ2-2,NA,CASRVALDTGELFF,TGTGCCAGCAGGGTCGCCTTGGACACCGGGGAGCTGTTTTTT
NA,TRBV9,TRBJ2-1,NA,CASSAPGRNEQFF,TGTGCCAGCAGCGCCCCGGGGAGGAATGAGCAGTTCTTC
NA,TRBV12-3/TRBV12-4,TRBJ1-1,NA,CASSQGSFRAFF,TGTGCCAGCAGCCAAGGGAGCTTTAGAGCTTTCTTT
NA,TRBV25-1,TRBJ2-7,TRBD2,CASRGAGSYEQYF,TGTGCCAGCAGGGGAGCGGGGTCCTACGAGCAGTACTTC
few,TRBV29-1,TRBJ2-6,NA,CSVGAVRGRANVLTF,TGCAGCGTTGGTGCGGTCAGGGGTAGGGCCAACGTCCTGACTTTC
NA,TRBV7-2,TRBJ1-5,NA,CASSLDRETRVQHF,TGTGCCAGCAGCTTAGATCGAGAGACTCGGGTCCAGCATTTT
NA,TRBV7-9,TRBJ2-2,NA,CASSPRARRNTGELFF,TGTGCCAGCAGCCCCCGGGCCCGGCGAAACACCGGGGAGCTGTTTTTT
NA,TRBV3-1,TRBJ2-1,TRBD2,CASSQGGGLVQFF,TGTGCCAGCAGCCAAGGGGGGGGGTTGGTTCAGTTCTTC
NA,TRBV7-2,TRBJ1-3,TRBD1,CASSLGPDRVGNTIYF,TGTGCCAGCAGCTTAGGGCCAGACAGGGTGGGAAACACCATATATTTT
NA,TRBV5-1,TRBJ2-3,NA,CASSFSRTVTDTQYF,TGCGCCAGCAGCTTCAGCAGAACGGTCACAGATACGCAGTATTTT
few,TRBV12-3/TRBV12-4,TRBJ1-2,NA,CASSPTSQRYGYTF,TGTGCCAGCAGTCCAACGTCACAGCGGTATGGCTACACCTTC
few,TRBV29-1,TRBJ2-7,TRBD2,CSVREGSYEQYF,TGCAGCGTCCGGGAGGGATCCTACGAGCAGTACTTC
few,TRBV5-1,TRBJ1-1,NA,CASSSRTHLNTEAFF,TGCGCCAGCAGCTCAAGGACACATCTGAACACTGAAGCTTTCTTT
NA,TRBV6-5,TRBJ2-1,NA,CASSYNGLSSYNEQFF,TGTGCCAGCAGTTATAATGGCCTGAGCTCCTACAATGAGCAGTTCTTC
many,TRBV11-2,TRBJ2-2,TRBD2,CASRQTSGGTGELFF,TGTGCCAGCAGACAAACTAGCGGGGGCACCGGGGAGCTGTTTTTT
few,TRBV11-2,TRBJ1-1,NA,CASSYINKVVGSGTGMFF,NA
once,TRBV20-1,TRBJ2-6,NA,CSARPPVNSGANVLTF,TGCAGTGCTAGACCCCCAGTGAACTCTGGGGCCAACGTCCTGACTTTC
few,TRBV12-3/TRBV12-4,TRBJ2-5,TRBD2,CASSLTGGTQETQYF,TGTGCCAGCAGTTTAACGGGAGGAACCCAAGAGACCCAGTACTTC
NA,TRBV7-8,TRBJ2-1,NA,CASSPQQVHFKQFF,TGTGCCAGCAGCCCACAACAGGTCCACTTTAAGCAGTTCTTC
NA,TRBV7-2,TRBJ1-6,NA,CASSPVLSPLHF,TGTGCCAGCAGCCCTGTACTTTCACCCCTCCACTTT
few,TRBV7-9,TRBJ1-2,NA,CASSEGLGRNGYTF,TGTGCCAGCAGCGAGGGTCTAGGCAGAAATGGCTACACCTTC
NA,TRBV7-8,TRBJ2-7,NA,CASSSKPSGLSYEQYF,TGTGCCAGCAGCTCGAAGCCCTCAGGGCTCAGCTACGAGCAGTACTTC
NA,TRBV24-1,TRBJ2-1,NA,CATSDPGRNNEQFF,TGTGCCACCAGTGACCCTGGACGGAACAATGAGCAGTTCTTC
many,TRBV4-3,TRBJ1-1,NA,CASSQSSQVDTEAFF,TGCGCCAGCAGCCAATCTTCACAGGTGGACACTGAAGCTTTCTTT
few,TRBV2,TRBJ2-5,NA,CASSAGGKETQYF,TGTGCCAGCAGTGCCGGCGGGAAAGAGACCCAGTACTTC
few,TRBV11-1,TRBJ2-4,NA,CASSQRAKNIQYF,TGTGCCAGCAGCCAGCGCGCCAAAAACATTCAGTACTTC